This TCR beta chain was found in a study of CD8+ T cells in alopecia areata. On this clone itself: Antigen unknown.

RNA extraction was followed by reverse transcription into cDNA, which acted as the sequencing template. Repertoires were generated with immunoSEQ multiplex PCR, while TCRdb's copy carries only in-frame clones and drops some. The top ten hold more than 4.5% of the sample, which has 150,000 or so clones, roughly 60% seen once. The CDR3 consists of 13 residues. V lost 6 bases to trimming and J lost 2 bases, with 12 bases between them. CDR1 and CDR2 (germline): SGHRS, YFSETQ. Findings and limits, study-wide: Unlike in mice, where it was clearer, TCR sharing across patients was less clear, possibly HLA-related.

This TCR was sampled from a human donor in good health. Sequencing was done on a sample of CD4+ T cells sorted from blood. The chain couples TRBV5-1 to TRBJ2-7, with a possible D match to TRBD2 (5 bases). The CDR3 nucleotides read TGCGCCAGCAACCGGGGTCGTACCTACGAGCAGTACTTC. Protein: CASNRGRTYEQYF.